The 30 T cell receptor beta chains given below trace back to one sample, sequenced in a study of CD8 T cells in Susac syndrome. Reverse transcription of roughly 0.5 to 1 ug RNA was carried out with random hexamers. MiXCR, applied by TCRdb to the immunoSEQ multiplex PCR reads, yields one record per CDR3 protein. Found here are 180,000 or so distinct CDR3 sequences, 85% to 95% of them singletons; the top ten hold about 0.1%. Sequencing input: CD4+ T cells from PBMCs. The receptor set was obtained from a human donor in good health.

The chain joins TRBV27 to TRBJ2-1; 9 bases map to TRBD1. J gave up 7 bases and V 3 bases, and 7 bases lay outside the gene matches. The CDR3 covers 15 residues. Germline V lookup: CDR1 MNHEY, CDR2 SMNVEV (reference sequence). The CDR3 loop reads CASSFRDRARNEQFF. CDR3 DNA sequence: TGTGCCAGCAGTTTCAGGGACAGGGCAAGGAATGAGCAGTTCTTC.

This clonotype was picked up one time. The rearrangement links TRBV29-1 to TRBJ1-2; D unclear. This CDR3 has 12 amino acids. CDR1 and CDR2 (germline): SQVTM, ANQGSEA. V shed 7 bases and J shed 4 bases, with 13 bases lying between them. CDR3 nucleotides: TGCAGCGCCACCGGACGCGGCTATGGCTACACCTTC. Its translation: CSATGRGYGYTF.

This chain's CDR3 is CASSSVSGRKQYV. CDR3 nucleotides: TGTGCCAGCAGTTCAGTTAGCGGGAGGAAGCAGTACGTC. This rearrangement joins TRBV28 to TRBJ2-7, with TRBD2 matching 10 bases. This CDR3 comprises 13 residues. V shed 4 bases and J 8 bases; nucleotides not matched to a gene: 5. CDR1 and CDR2 (germline): MDHEN, SYDVKM.

The chain uses TRBV29-1 and TRBJ2-1; the D is unclear. CDR3 length equals 13 residues. Germline V gene data show CDR1 as SQVTM and CDR2 as ANQGSEA. V lost 4 bases and J lost 8, with 15 bases in between. The CDR3 DNA is TGCAGCGTTGTGCGCCGTCTCGAGTATGAGCAGTTCTTC. Amino acids: CSVVRRLEYEQFF.

The chain combines TRBV6-2 or TRBV6-3 with TRBJ1-5; unclear D gene. V was clipped by 0 bases and J by 6 bases, with 3 bases between them. Germline CDR1 MNHEY, CDR2 SVGEGT. This CDR3 comprises 12 residues. This CDR3 is CASSYSLQPQHF. CDR3 in DNA: TGTGCCAGCAGTTACTCGCTTCAGCCCCAGCATTTT.

The V call is TRBV9, the J call TRBJ2-1; D is ambiguous. Germline V gives CDR1 SGDLS, CDR2 YYNGEE. The V end was cut by 2 bases, the J end by 4 bases, with 4 bases between. The CDR3 totals 12 residues. CDR3 in DNA: TGTGCCAGCAGCGTTGAGTACAATGAGCAGTTCTTC. Translation gives CASSVEYNEQFF.

This clonotype was seen once. The chain couples TRBV2 to TRBJ2-1; D may match TRBD1 or TRBD2 (5 bases each). The germline V gene encodes CDR1 SNHLY and CDR2 FYNNEI. There are 14 residues in the CDR3. V was shortened by 8 bases and J by 8 bases, with 19 bases between the two germline ends. The CDR3 DNA sequence: TGTGCCAGCGGCTCGGTCTCCAGGGACGATGAGCAGTTCTTC. Translation gives CASGSVSRDDEQFF.

This chain joins TRBV5-1 and TRBJ2-3, with a possible D match to TRBD1 (6 bases). CDR1 and CDR2 (germline): SGHRS, YFSETQ. CDR3 length: 14 amino acids. Trimming removed 6 bases at V and 2 bases at J, with 13 bases between. CDR3 region: CASNSGEYTDTQYF. In nucleotides, the CDR3 is TGCGCCAGCAATTCAGGGGAATACACAGATACGCAGTATTTT.

The chain joins TRBV24-1 to TRBJ2-2; no firm D call. This CDR3 has 16 residues. Germline V gene data show CDR1 as KGHDR and CDR2 as SFDVKD. Trimming shortened V by 5 bases and J by 2 bases, and 14 bases separated the two germline ends. CDR3 in amino acids: CATSATLGVNTGELFF. The DNA of the CDR3 is TGTGCCACCAGTGCAACTCTTGGGGTTAACACCGGGGAGCTGTTTTTT.

This clonotype appeared a single time. In DNA form, the CDR3 reads TGTGCCAGTAGTATGCCCGGGACCACCAAAAACATTCAGTACTTC. It is translated as CASSMPGTTKNIQYF. The gene calls are TRBV19 and TRBJ2-4; tentatively, D is TRBD1 or TRBD2 (5 bases each). Germline CDR1 reads LNHDA; CDR2 reads SQIVND (reference sequence). The length of the CDR3 is 15 residues. V lost 3 bases, J lost 2 bases, and 11 bases lay in between.

CDR3 residues: CASSQVSGPYGYTF. The CDR3 DNA follows: TGTGCCAGCAGCCAAGTTTCAGGTCCTTATGGCTACACCTTC. This sequence joins TRBV3-1 and TRBJ1-2, with D uncertain. The CDR3 runs to 14 residues. In germline, CDR1 is LGHDT, CDR2 YNNKEL (reference sequence). V was pared by 1 base and J by 5 bases, with 11 bases between. Variable domain in full (rest from reference TRBV3-1 and TRBJ1-2): DTAVSQTPKYLVTQMGNDKSIKCEQNLGHDTMYWYKQDSKKFLKIMFSYNNKELIINETVPNRFSPKSPDKAHLNLHINSLELGDSAVYFCASSQVSGPYGYTFGSGTRLTVV.

The CDR3 here is CSVDGFSYGYTF. CDR3 sequence (DNA): TGCAGCGTTGACGGTTTTTCCTATGGCTACACCTTC. J is TRBJ1-2 and V is TRBV29-1; no reliable D call. The CDR3 sequence is 12 residues long. V shed 3 bases and J shed 4 bases, with 9 bases lying between them. The germline gives CDR1 SQVTM, CDR2 ANQGSEA.

The rearrangement links TRBV27 to TRBJ1-2; D is unresolved. V was shortened by 2 bases and J by 6 bases, with 13 bases between the two germline ends. The CDR3 consists of 14 residues. In germline, CDR1 is MNHEY, CDR2 SMNVEV (reference sequence). DNA of the CDR3: TGTGCCAGCAGTTTAGAGGGAAGAACAGATGGCTACACCTTC. Amino acid sequence: CASSLEGRTDGYTF.

The J gene is TRBJ2-5, the V gene TRBV25-1; D uncertain. Germline assignment: CDR1 MGHDK and CDR2 SYGVNS. The CDR3 loop spans 12 amino acids. V dropped 4 bases and J dropped 2 bases, with 5 bases sitting between them. The CDR3 is CASSAVQETQYF. Here the CDR3 DNA reads TGTGCCAGCAGTGCCGTACAAGAGACCCAGTACTTC.

The gene calls are TRBV7-3 and TRBJ2-2, with TRBD2 matching 10 bases. With V trimmed by 4 bases and J by 6 bases, 11 bases remained unmatched. Germline CDR1 reads SGHTA; CDR2 reads FQGTGA. CDR3 size: 17 residues. CDR3 sequence: CASSSPAGGPGAGELFF. The DNA for the CDR3 is TGTGCCAGCAGCTCCCCAGCGGGAGGGCCAGGGGCCGGGGAGCTGTTTTTT.

The V gene is TRBV20-1, the J gene TRBJ1-6; 7 positions agree with TRBD1. The germline V gene has CDR1 DFQATT and CDR2 SNEGSKA (reference sequence). CDR3 length equals 13 residues. The ends lost 3 bases at V and 6 bases at J; junction bases unmatched: 2. CDR3 DNA: TGCAGTGCTAGCGGACAGGCTAATTCACCCCTCCACTTT. Amino acid sequence: CSASGQANSPLHF.

This clonotype has only one observation. V and J are TRBV6-5 and TRBJ1-5; 7 bases align to TRBD1. The V and J ends lost 6 bases and 3 bases, in that order; junction bases with no gene match: 5. The V gene's germline CDR1 is MNHEY and CDR2 SVGAGI. This CDR3 comprises 14 residues. CDR3 in amino acids: CASSRQGFNQPQHF. In DNA, the CDR3 is TGTGCCAGCAGCCGACAGGGATTCAATCAGCCCCAGCATTTT.

The chain recombines TRBV5-6 with TRBJ2-3; D gene unclear. V lost 3 bases, J lost 2 bases, and 13 bases lay in between. Germline-derived CDR1 and CDR2 are SGHDT and YYEEEE. The CDR3 runs to 15 residues. CDR3 amino acids: CASSSFLKYTDTQYF. The CDR3 DNA follows: TGTGCCAGCAGCTCCTTCTTGAAGTACACAGATACGCAGTATTTT.

In its sample, this clonotype was seen once. The V gene is TRBV29-1, the J gene TRBJ2-1; D is possibly TRBD2 (5 bases). The length of the CDR3 is 10 residues. The V end was cut by 3 bases, the J end by 12 bases, with 9 bases between. Germline V lookup: CDR1 SQVTM, CDR2 ANQGSEA. Here the CDR3 reads CSVEEEGQFF. CDR3 DNA: TGCAGCGTTGAGGAAGAGGGGCAGTTCTTC.

The J gene is TRBJ2-4, the V gene TRBV28; D is perhaps TRBD2 (5 bases). The CDR3 has 15 amino acids. With 2 bases removed from V and 1 base from J, the gap between germline ends came to 9 bases. The germline CDR1 and CDR2 sequences are MDHEN and SYDVKM. This CDR3 is CASSLGEFAKNIQYF. In DNA, the CDR3 is TGTGCCAGCAGTTTAGGGGAGTTCGCCAAAAACATTCAGTACTTC. Full variable domain (outside the CDR3, taken from reference TRBV28 and TRBJ2-4): DVKVTQSSRYLVKRTGEKVFLECVQDMDHENMFWYRQDPGLGLRLIYFSYDVKMKEKGDIPEGYSVSREKKERFSLILESASTNQTSMYLCASSLGEFAKNIQYFGAGTRLSVL.

J is TRBJ2-7 and V is TRBV9; perhaps TRBD2 as D (6 bases). V lost 4 bases and J lost 7, with 24 bases in between. CDR1 and CDR2 from the germline V gene are SGDLS and YYNGEE. CDR3 length: 16 amino acids. The CDR3 nucleotides are TGTGCCAGCAGCTATTCGGCGGGACTCCCCCCGCGGGAGCAGTACTTC. Translating gives CASSYSAGLPPREQYF.

This sequence joins TRBV14 and TRBJ1-1; D not resolved. With 0 bases removed from V and 7 bases from J, the gap between germline ends came to 6 bases. The CDR3 consists of 12 residues. Germline V CDR1 and CDR2: SGHDN, FVKESK. The CDR3 here is CASSQDRLEAFF. CDR3 nucleotide sequence: TGTGCCAGCAGCCAAGATAGGCTTGAAGCTTTCTTT. The full variable domain, completed using reference TRBV14 and TRBJ1-1, is EAGVTQFPSHSVIEKGQTVTLRCDPISGHDNLYWYRRVMGKEIKFLLHFVKESKQDESGMPNNRFLAERTGGTYSTLKVQPAELEDSGVYFCASSQDRLEAFFGQGTRLTVV.

The chain combines TRBV25-1 with TRBJ2-5; 7 nucleotides line up with TRBD1. Per the germline V gene, CDR1 is MGHDK and CDR2 is SYGVNS. There are 14 residues in the CDR3. Trimming at V came to 6 bases and at J to 5 bases, leaving 9 bases not matched to a gene. This chain's CDR3 is CASRKTGLGETQYF. CDR3 in DNA: TGTGCCAGCAGGAAGACAGGGCTAGGGGAGACCCAGTACTTC.

The V and J genes are TRBV20-1 and TRBJ2-2; 10 nucleotides align to TRBD1. CDR1 and CDR2 from the germline V gene are DFQATT and SNEGSKA (reference sequence). After removal of 3 bases from V and 5 bases from J, the junction contained 6 bases not matched to a gene. The CDR3 loop spans 15 amino acids. The CDR3 DNA sequence: TGCAGTGCTAGCTCACCGGGACAGGGGACCGGGGAGCTGTTTTTT. It yields the protein CSASSPGQGTGELFF.

This chain joins TRBV11-2 and TRBJ2-5; 9 positions agree with TRBD2. The CDR3 has 15 amino acids. Germline V CDR1 and CDR2: SGHAT, FQNNGV. The V gene end was trimmed by 3 bases and the J gene end by 1 base; junction bases not matched to a gene: 3. The CDR3 loop is CASSFSGGTQETQYF. The CDR3 region has the DNA TGTGCCAGCAGCTTCAGCGGGGGGACCCAAGAGACCCAGTACTTC.

V gene TRBV12-3 or TRBV12-4 combines with J gene TRBJ2-7, with 9 positions matching TRBD2. The CDR3 loop spans 13 amino acids. With 5 bases clipped from V and 7 bases from J, the junction kept 6 bases outside the gene matches. The CDR3 DNA sequence: TGTGCCAGCAGTCCTGGACTAGCGAGTGAGCAGTACGTC. This codes for CASSPGLASEQYV.

In its sample, this clonotype was seen once. The chain couples TRBV19 to TRBJ1-1, with D maybe TRBD1 (5 bases). This CDR3 contains 12 residues. The V end was cut by 6 bases, the J end by 1 base, with 6 bases between. CDR1 and CDR2 from the germline V gene are LNHDA and SQIVND (reference sequence). CDR3 in amino acids: CASRDRNTEAFF. CDR3 DNA sequence: TGTGCCAGTAGAGACAGGAACACTGAAGCTTTCTTT.

The genes are TRBV20-1 and TRBJ1-2; D uncertain. This CDR3 contains 13 residues. The germline gives CDR1 DFQATT, CDR2 SNEGSKA (reference sequence). Trimming removed 6 bases from V and 2 bases from J, with 13 bases in between. CDR3 residues: CSAVAVGNYGYTF. DNA for the CDR3: TGCAGTGCCGTAGCGGTGGGGAACTATGGCTACACCTTC.

The chain combines TRBV20-1 with TRBJ2-5, with TRBD1 matching 9 bases. Per the germline V gene, CDR1 is DFQATT and CDR2 is SNEGSKA (reference sequence). Trimming removed 6 bases from V and 5 bases from J; junction bases left unmatched: 7. This CDR3 comprises 13 residues. CDR3 region: CSAHRGRGETQYF. The CDR3 DNA sequence: TGCAGTGCCCACAGGGGGCGAGGGGAGACCCAGTACTTC.

V is TRBV24-1 and J is TRBJ2-2; D unclear. Per germline, CDR1 KGHDR and CDR2 SFDVKD. V lost 4 bases and J 11 bases, leaving 13 bases between the germline ends. This CDR3 has 13 amino acids. In nucleotides, the CDR3 is TGTGCCACCAGTGACAGGTCCACCTCTGAGCTGTTTTTT. Encoded protein: CATSDRSTSELFF.